Listed below are T cell receptor beta chains from one sample, sequenced in a study of blood T cells in healthy people across ages. TCRdb re-derived calls from the 5' RACE reads in MiXCR, one entry per CDR3 protein. The data contain 780,000 or so distinct CDR3 sequences, 56% of them seen just once; the ten biggest clones take up roughly 25%. Material: blood. Every receptor here comes from a man aged 35 to 55 in good health. CDR3s include the opening cysteine and the closing phenylalanine or tryptophan. The D gene is left open where the match is weak. Only some rows state a clone size, as once, few, many or a class for expanded clones.

D gene	J gene	clone size	V gene	CDR3 DNA	CDR3 protein
NA	TRBJ2-1	NA	TRBV3-1	TGTGCCAGCAGCCAAGATCATGGCCTAGAATACAATGAGCAGTTCTTC	CASSQDHGLEYNEQFF
NA	TRBJ2-7	NA	TRBV3-1	TGTGCCAGCCCGGTGGCCGACTACGAGCAGTACTTC	CASPVADYEQYF
NA	TRBJ2-7	few	TRBV4-3	TGCGCCAGCAGCCATGGACAGTCCTACGAGCAGTACTTC	CASSHGQSYEQYF
NA	TRBJ2-7	NA	TRBV25-1	TGTGCCAGCAGTGAATACGGCGGCAATTCCTACGAGCAGTACTTC	CASSEYGGNSYEQYF
NA	TRBJ1-4	once	TRBV20-1	TGCAGTGCTAGAGGACAGACAACTAATGAAAAACTGTTTTTT	CSARGQTTNEKLFF
NA	TRBJ2-7	few	TRBV7-2	TGTGCCAGCAGTTTTACCGAAACAAAATCCCACGAGCAGTACTTC	CASSFTETKSHEQYF
NA	TRBJ2-5	NA	TRBV12-3/TRBV12-4	TGTGCCAGCAGCAAGGGTGGGGGGCAAGAGACCCAGTACTTC	CASSKGGGQETQYF
NA	TRBJ2-7	NA	TRBV24-1	TGTGCCACCAAAATGTCCCGGGACATTGCTAGCTCCTACGAGCAGTACTTC	CATKMSRDIASSYEQYF
NA	TRBJ2-7	NA	TRBV28	TGTGCCAGCAGTTTTCATTTAAACTACGAGCAGTACTTC	CASSFHLNYEQYF
NA	TRBJ2-3	NA	TRBV29-1	TGCAGCGACCGCAGGGTTTCAGATACGCAGTATTTT	CSDRRVSDTQYF
NA	TRBJ1-4	NA	TRBV7-2	TGTGCCAGCAGCTCGCCCGGGATGGGGGATGAAAAACTGTTTTTT	CASSSPGMGDEKLFF
NA	TRBJ2-7	NA	TRBV27	TGTGCCAGCAGCCTAGCCAGGGGCTTAAACTACGAGCAGTACTTC	CASSLARGLNYEQYF
NA	TRBJ1-4	NA	TRBV20-1	TGCAGTGCTAGAGATGGCAGGGCCTCGGAAAAACTGTTTTTT	CSARDGRASEKLFF
NA	TRBJ1-2	NA	TRBV29-1	TGCAGCGTCCTCCGGGACCGTGATGGCTACACCTTC	CSVLRDRDGYTF
NA	TRBJ2-3	NA	TRBV7-9	TGTGCCAGCAGCCCTCGAATACCCACAGATACGCAGTATTTT	CASSPRIPTDTQYF
NA	TRBJ2-3	NA	TRBV6-5	TGTGCCAACGGGACGGGCGGTCCAGATACGCAGTATTTT	CANGTGGPDTQYF
TRBD2	TRBJ2-1	NA	TRBV5-6	TGTGCCAGCAGCACCGCACTAGCGGGAGTAACCAATGAGCAGTTCTTC	CASSTALAGVTNEQFF
TRBD1	TRBJ1-2	NA	TRBV9	TGTGCCAGCAGCGGCGGGACAGTCCATGGCTACACCTTC	CASSGGTVHGYTF
NA	TRBJ2-1	NA	TRBV7-2	TGTGCCAGCAGCTTAGTCGGGTCTTACAATGAGCAGTTCTTC	CASSLVGSYNEQFF
NA	TRBJ2-7	few	TRBV27	TGTGCCAGCAGTCCCCCCGGACTACCCTACGAGCAGTACTTC	CASSPPGLPYEQYF
NA	TRBJ1-1	NA	TRBV2	TGTGCCAGGGCCCTGGGGCCCATGAACACTGAAGCTTTCTTT	CARALGPMNTEAFF
NA	TRBJ2-7	few	TRBV20-1	TGCAGTGCTAGAGATAGTCCCTACGAGCAGTACTTC	CSARDSPYEQYF
NA	TRBJ2-3	few	TRBV5-1	TGCGCCAGCAGCTGGACTAAATACACAGATACGCAGTATTTT	CASSWTKYTDTQYF
NA	TRBJ2-3	NA	TRBV20-1	TGCAGTGCTAGGACCCCGGGGGCCCTCACGGGTACGCAGTATTTT	CSARTPGALTGTQYF
NA	TRBJ1-1	NA	TRBV29-1	TGCAGCCATGGTGAGCAGCACACTGAAGCTTTCTTT	CSHGEQHTEAFF
NA	TRBJ1-5	NA	TRBV2	TGTGCCAGCCTGGGGGACACTAATCAGCCCCAGCATTTT	CASLGDTNQPQHF
TRBD2	TRBJ2-1	NA	TRBV28	TGTGCCAGCAGTATGACTAGCGGAAGCTCCTACAATGAGCAGTTCTTC	CASSMTSGSSYNEQFF
TRBD1	TRBJ1-1	NA	TRBV27	TGTGCCAGCAGTTTGACAGGGGGCTACACTGAAGCTTTCTTT	CASSLTGGYTEAFF
NA	TRBJ1-4	NA	TRBV7-2	TGTGCCAGCAGCCACGCGGGGGCGAGTGGTAATGAAAAACTGTTTTTT	CASSHAGASGNEKLFF
NA	TRBJ1-5	NA	TRBV2	TGTGCCAGCAGTGAAGCTCTGCGTCAGCCCCAGCATTTT	CASSEALRQPQHF
NA	TRBJ2-7	few	TRBV5-1	TGCGCCAGCAGCCCTGGGATCCAGGGGTACGAGCAGTACTTC	CASSPGIQGYEQYF
TRBD2	TRBJ2-3	NA	TRBV20-1	TGCAGTGCTAGGGCTAGCGGGTCTAGCACAGATACGCAGTATTTT	CSARASGSSTDTQYF
NA	TRBJ2-2	once	TRBV9	TGTGCCAGCAGCGTGGGGGTCCGGCCGAACACCGGGGAGCTGTTTTTT	CASSVGVRPNTGELFF
NA	TRBJ1-2	NA	TRBV9	TGTGCCAGCAAGGGTGAAGGCTACACCTTC	CASKGEGYTF
TRBD2	TRBJ2-1	NA	TRBV7-2	TGTGCCAGCAGCTCTAGCGGGGGCCACTACAATGAGCAGTTCTTC	CASSSSGGHYNEQFF
NA	TRBJ1-5	NA	TRBV28	TGTGCCAGCAGCCCCTACTCCGGGAACAATCAGCCCCAGCATTTT	CASSPYSGNNQPQHF
TRBD1	TRBJ2-4	many	TRBV3-1	TGTGCCAGCAGCCAAGATGGTGGGCAGGGGGCGGACATTCAGTACTTC	CASSQDGGQGADIQYF
NA	TRBJ2-7	once	TRBV3-1	TGTGCCAGCAGCCCGAGGCTGGAAGGCGAGCAGTACTTC	CASSPRLEGEQYF
NA	TRBJ1-2	NA	TRBV9	TGTGCCAGCAGCGTAGCGGGTCGGCTTAACTATGGCTACACCTTC	CASSVAGRLNYGYTF
TRBD1	TRBJ2-7	NA	TRBV4-1	TGCGCCAGCAGCCATGGACAGGTGTCCTACGAGCAGTACTTC	CASSHGQVSYEQYF
NA	TRBJ2-1	NA	TRBV7-2	TGTGCCAGCAGCCTGGGTCCGACGGTGGGGTACAATGAGCAGTTCTTC	CASSLGPTVGYNEQFF
TRBD1	TRBJ1-2	NA	TRBV13	TGTGCCAGCAGCTCCGACCGGGACAGGGCATTATATGGCTACACCTTC	CASSSDRDRALYGYTF